This TCR beta chain was identified in a study of Ad26.COV2.S vaccination and SARS-CoV-2 variants. Whole-study findings and limits: Assessments of TCR breadth and depth may have underestimated the total T cell responses.

To note about this clone: The antigen remains unidentified.

Treatment denoted: some 19 received Ad26.COV2.S at low or high dose, single or two shots; several received placebo; per-sample allocation not given. Sampling was performed 63 days after the first vaccine or placebo injection. V lost 5 bases to trimming and J lost 2 bases, with 12 bases between them. The length of the CDR3 is 14 residues. In germline, CDR1 is LNHDA, CDR2 SQIVND (reference sequence). Using immunoSEQ multiplex PCR, the repertoire was profiled, and TCRdb retains in-frame clones only, with some absent. The table lists some 370,000 clones, under 90% of them singletons, with about 7.4% in the top ten.

The sample consisted of peripheral blood, taken in a trial of Ad26.COV2.S vaccine versus placebo. The receptor comes from a person between 18 and 59 years old who received the Ad26.COV2.S COVID-19 vaccine or a placebo. V usage is TRBV19 and J usage is TRBJ1-2; D not certain. As DNA, the CDR3 is TGTGCCAGTAGTGAACTAAGGAGAAACTATGGCTACACCTTC. Its translation is CASSELRRNYGYTF.